The 17 T cell receptor beta chains presented below share a single source sample, sequenced in a study of T cell changes during pregnancy in multiple sclerosis. Method: immunoSEQ multiplex PCR; TCRdb's copy keeps in-frame clones and lacks some. The sample has approximately 98,000 clones; 92% are singletons. The sequences come from peripheral blood, collected after pregnancy. These receptors were collected from a female donor in good health, enrolled as a control in a pregnancy study.

The rearrangement uses TRBV1 and TRBJ2-3; the table calls TRBD2, which could not be checked here. TRBV1 is a pseudogene locus. This CDR3 has 19 amino acids. CDR3 coding DNA: TGCACCAGCAGCCAAGCGGGGAGGGGCGTCTCGTGTGGGGTAGATACGCAGTATTTT. Its translation is CTSSQAGRGVSCGVDTQYF.

The chain carries TRBV7-8 and TRBJ2-1, with 8 bases that match TRBD1. The V gene end was trimmed by 5 bases and the J gene end by 5 bases; junction bases not matched to a gene: 14. The CDR3 runs to 17 residues. Germline V gives CDR1 SGHVS, CDR2 FQNEAQ. The CDR3 DNA follows: TGTGCCAGCAGCGTAGACGGCGGACAGGGTCCGAACAATGAGCAGTTCTTC. Translated, it gives CASSVDGGQGPNNEQFF. Full variable domain (remainder filled in from reference TRBV7-8 and TRBJ2-1): GAGVSQSPRYKVAKRGQDVALRCDPISGHVSLFWYQQALGQGPEFLTYFQNEAQLDKSGLPSDRFFAERPEGSVSTLKIQRTQQEDSAVYLCASSVDGGQGPNNEQFFGPGTRLTVL.

The genes are TRBV7-6 and TRBJ2-7, with a possible D match to TRBD2 (5 bases). The germline V gene encodes CDR1 SGHVS and CDR2 FNYEAQ. Between the trimmed V and J ends, which lost 1 base and 7 bases, there was a span of 11 bases. The CDR3 covers 13 residues. CDR3: CASSLGREPEQYF. In nucleotides, the CDR3 is TGTGCCAGCAGCTTAGGTCGGGAACCTGAGCAGTACTTC.

This clone was detected once. The chain combines TRBV5-1 with TRBJ2-3; maybe TRBD2 (6 bases). Trimming shortened V by 2 bases and J by 2 bases, and 15 bases separated the two germline ends. Germline lookup yields CDR1 SGHRS and CDR2 YFSETQ. The CDR3 covers 16 residues. The CDR3 nucleotides are TGCGCCAGCAGCTTTAGACCAGCGGGCACCACAGATACGCAGTATTTT. It codes for CASSFRPAGTTDTQYF.

The chain uses TRBV7-9 and TRBJ1-5, with D unclear. This CDR3 comprises 15 residues. Per germline, CDR1 SEHNR and CDR2 FQNEAQ (reference sequence). V dropped 3 bases and J dropped 7 bases, with 16 bases sitting between them. The CDR3: CASSFSREEGQPQHF. The DNA of the CDR3 is TGTGCCAGCAGCTTCTCGAGGGAGGAAGGCCAGCCCCAGCATTTT.

The chain couples TRBV11-2 to TRBJ2-7; possibly TRBD1 for D (5 bases). The CDR3 runs 15 residues. The germline gives CDR1 SGHAT, CDR2 FQNNGV. Trimming cost V 5 bases and J 0 bases, with 14 bases left between them. For the CDR3, the DNA is TGTGCCAGCAGCGGGGCAGGGATCATCTCCTACGAGCAGTACTTC. This codes for CASSGAGIISYEQYF.

The chain combines TRBV5-6 with TRBJ1-1; D not certain. The CDR3 is 12 amino acids. Trimming took 2 bases from V and 1 from J, leaving 3 bases between them. Germline CDR1 reads SGHDT; CDR2 reads YYEEEE. CDR3 coding DNA: TGTGCCAGCAGCTTCAGGAACACTGAAGCTTTCTTT. This translates into CASSFRNTEAFF.

The V gene is TRBV1, the J gene TRBJ2-5; the table's D gene call, TRBD2, was not cross checked with the DNA. TRBV1 is assigned pseudogene status. This CDR3 has 16 amino acids. CDR3 sequence reads: CTSSPKSKAGQETQYF. The CDR3 DNA reads as TGCACCAGCAGCCCGAAGAGTAAGGCGGGTCAAGAGACCCAGTACTTC.

V usage is TRBV7-8 and J usage is TRBJ2-7; tentative D call: TRBD2 (5 bases). CDR3 length equals 13 residues. Per germline, CDR1 SGHVS and CDR2 FQNEAQ. V was cut by 0 bases and J by 3 bases, with 6 bases left in between. Here the CDR3 reads CASSLARVYEQYF. The CDR3 bases are TGTGCCAGCAGCTTAGCGAGGGTCTACGAGCAGTACTTC. The full variable domain, in which reference TRBV7-8 and TRBJ2-7 provide the parts outside the CDR3, is GAGVSQSPRYKVAKRGQDVALRCDPISGHVSLFWYQQALGQGPEFLTYFQNEAQLDKSGLPSDRFFAERPEGSVSTLKIQRTQQEDSAVYLCASSLARVYEQYFGPGTRLTVT.

The chain has TRBV4-1 and TRBJ2-5; D is perhaps TRBD2 (5 bases). CDR3 length: 15 residues. Trimming took 1 base from V and 5 from J, leaving 14 bases between them. Germline V lookup: CDR1 MGHRA, CDR2 YSYEKL. The CDR3 bases are TGCGCCAGCAGCCAAGTCATGGCTAGCTCGGAGACCCAGTACTTC. Amino acid sequence: CASSQVMASSETQYF.

The chain uses TRBV9 and TRBJ2-3, with TRBD2 matching 9 bases. The CDR3 is 16 amino acids. Germline V lookup: CDR1 SGDLS, CDR2 YYNGEE. V shed 1 base, J shed 6 bases, and the junction held 9 bases outside the gene matches. The CDR3, as DNA: TGTGCCAGCAGCGTACGCGGGGGGGCGGATGGGGATACGCAGTATTTT. Residues: CASSVRGGADGDTQYF.

The gene calls are TRBV18 and TRBJ1-1; 9 bases align to TRBD1. The CDR3 contains 15 residues. Germline CDR1 KGHSH, CDR2 LQKENI. The V gene end was trimmed by 0 bases and the J gene end by 4 bases; junction bases not matched to a gene: 3. The CDR3 protein is CASSPPMGQGTEAFF. The CDR3 nucleotides read TGTGCCAGCTCACCACCCATGGGACAGGGCACTGAAGCTTTCTTT. The full variable domain, with the rest looked up from reference TRBV18 and TRBJ1-1, is NAGVMQNPRHLVRRRGQEARLRCSPMKGHSHVYWYRQLPEEGLKFMVYLQKENIIDESGMPKERFSAEFPKEGPSILRIQQVVRGDSAAYFCASSPPMGQGTEAFFGQGTRLTVV.

V usage is TRBV5-6 and J usage is TRBJ1-2, with a tentative D call TRBD1 (5 bases). CDR1 SGHDT and CDR2 YYEEEE come from the germline V gene. Trimming left V 0 bases short and J 3 bases short, with 12 bases between. This CDR3 is 15 amino acids long. The CDR3 DNA follows: TGTGCCAGCAGCTTGGGGGTAGTAGGGGACTATGGCTACACCTTC. Its translation is CASSLGVVGDYGYTF.

The chain links TRBV27 to TRBJ2-3; D is undetermined. The CDR3 sequence is 18 residues long. V was trimmed by 1 base and J by 6 bases, leaving 23 bases between them. CDR1 is MNHEY, CDR2 SMNVEV, per germline (reference sequence). The CDR3 region has the DNA TGTGCCAGCAGTTTATATCCCCTTCGACTCGGCCCGTCGGATACGCAGTATTTT. It is translated as CASSLYPLRLGPSDTQYF.

The J gene is TRBJ2-2, the V gene TRBV7-8, with TRBD2 identical over 7 bases. CDR3 length equals 15 residues. Germline V gene data show CDR1 as SGHVS and CDR2 as FQNEAQ. Germline trimming cut 7 bases from V and 5 bases from J; bases unmatched to any gene: 10. CDR3 DNA sequence: TGTGCCAGCAATAGTCTAGCGGTCCTTACCGGGGAGCTGTTTTTT. Protein product: CASNSLAVLTGELFF.

The genes are TRBV7-6 and TRBJ2-5, with TRBD2 as a possible D gene (6 bases). V was pared by 1 base and J by 1 base, with 13 bases between. The CDR3 covers 16 residues. Germline CDR1 and CDR2: SGHVS and FNYEAQ. DNA of the CDR3: TGTGCCAGCAGCTTAGGGGGAGGCTTCACCCAAGAGACCCAGTACTTC. Translated: CASSLGGGFTQETQYF. Together with reference TRBV7-6 and TRBJ2-5, the CDR3 gives the full variable domain: GAGVSQSPRYKVTKRGQDVALRCDPISGHVSLYWYRQALGQGPEFLTYFNYEAQQDKSGLPNDRFSAERPEGSISTLTIQRTEQRDSAMYRCASSLGGGFTQETQYFGPGTRLLVL.

The rearrangement uses TRBV5-4 and TRBJ2-3; 9 positions agree with TRBD2. The length of the CDR3 is 15 residues. With V trimmed by 4 bases and J by 4 bases, 7 bases remained unmatched. CDR1 is SGHNT and CDR2 is YYREEE in the germline V gene (reference sequence). The CDR3 region is CASSPSGGMSDTQYF. In DNA form, the CDR3 reads TGTGCCAGCAGCCCGAGCGGGGGGATGTCAGATACGCAGTATTTT.